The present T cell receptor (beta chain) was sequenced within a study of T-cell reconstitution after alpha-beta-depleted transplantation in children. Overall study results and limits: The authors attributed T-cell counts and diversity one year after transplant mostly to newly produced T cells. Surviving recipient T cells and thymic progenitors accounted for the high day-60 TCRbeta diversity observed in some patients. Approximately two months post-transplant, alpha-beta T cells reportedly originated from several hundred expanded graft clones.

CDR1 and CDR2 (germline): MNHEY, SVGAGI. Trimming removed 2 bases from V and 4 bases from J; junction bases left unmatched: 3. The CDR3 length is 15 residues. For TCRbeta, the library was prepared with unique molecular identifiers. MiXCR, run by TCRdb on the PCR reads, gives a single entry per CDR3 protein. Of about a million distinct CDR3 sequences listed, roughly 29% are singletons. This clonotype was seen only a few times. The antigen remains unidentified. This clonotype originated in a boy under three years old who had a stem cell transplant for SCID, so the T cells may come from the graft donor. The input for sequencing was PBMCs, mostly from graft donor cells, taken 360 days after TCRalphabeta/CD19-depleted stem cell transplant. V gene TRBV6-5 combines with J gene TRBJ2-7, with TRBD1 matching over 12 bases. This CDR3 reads CASSYGTGGFYEQYF. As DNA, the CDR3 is TGTGCCAGCAGTTACGGGACAGGGGGCTTTTACGAGCAGTACTTC.